The next 6 T cell receptor beta chains were all read from a single sample in a study of shared clonotypes between healthy human individuals (dated by TCRdb to the early 2020s). Libraries were built with the immunoSEQ multiplex PCR assay. TCRdb re-hosts the immuneACCESS table, in-frame sequences only. Its copies lack some clones; in the studies checked, an unresolved V gene accounts for under half of them, and the cause for the rest is not known. The sample table records 2 million to 2.5 million clones; just over 90% of these occur just once. Together, the top ten hold under 0.45% of the sample. Sequencing was done on a sample of naive CD4+ T cells from PBMCs. Taken with the paper, the label for cell subset or site translates to: CD45RA+ positively selected. Receptors were obtained from a man between 18 and 29 years old in good health. Some clones in this sample may be carry-over from other donors' samples.

The J gene is TRBJ2-6, the V gene TRBV19; TRBD2 matches 10 bases. V dropped 6 bases and J dropped 0; count of bases not matched to a gene: 8. The CDR3 has 18 amino acids. Germline CDR1 LNHDA, CDR2 SQIVND (reference sequence). For the CDR3, the DNA is TGTGCCAGTAGCCTAGCGGGAGCCCTGGGCTCTGGGGCCAACGTCCTGACTTTC. Its protein is CASSLAGALGSGANVLTF. Full variable domain (missing parts from reference TRBV19 and TRBJ2-6): DGGITQSPKYLFRKEGQNVTLSCEQNLNHDAMYWYRQDPGQGLRLIYYSQIVNDFQKGDIAEGYSVSREKKESFPLTVTSAQKNPTAFYLCASSLAGALGSGANVLTFGAGSRLTVL.

The gene calls are TRBV7-9 and TRBJ1-2; a possible D gene is TRBD1 (5 bases). Germline CDR1 SEHNR, CDR2 FQNEAQ (reference sequence). With 0 bases removed from V and 8 bases from J, the gap between germline ends came to 10 bases. CDR3 length: 13 amino acids. In DNA, the CDR3 is TGTGCCAGCAGCTTAGCGCTCGGGGACGGCTACACCTTC. It specifies CASSLALGDGYTF.

There are a few counts of this clone. This sequence joins TRBV7-3 and TRBJ1-1, with D perhaps matching TRBD1 (6 bases). Between the trimmed V and J ends, which lost 5 bases and 5 bases, there was a span of 18 bases. Germline CDR1 reads SGHTA; CDR2 reads FQGTGA. The CDR3 loop spans 15 amino acids. Written as DNA, the CDR3 is TGTGCCAGCAGCCCTCATGCAGGGGCTGGAACTGAAGCTTTCTTT. It is translated as CASSPHAGAGTEAFF. The full variable domain, with the rest looked up from reference TRBV7-3 and TRBJ1-1, is GAGVSQTPSNKVTEKGKYVELRCDPISGHTALYWYRQSLGQGPEFLIYFQGTGAADDSGLPNDRFFAVRPEGSVSTLKIQRTERGDSAVYLCASSPHAGAGTEAFFGQGTRLTVV.

Note on this clone: The same CDR3 is also encoded by other DNA sequences in this sample. J is TRBJ2-2 and V is TRBV5-1; a possible D gene is TRBD1 (5 bases). Deletions cut 4 bases from V and 1 base from J, with 8 bases between. There are 14 residues in the CDR3. Germline-derived CDR1 and CDR2 are SGHRS and YFSETQ. The CDR3 DNA is TGCGCCAGCAGCGAAACAGGGAACACCGGGGAGCTGTTTTTT. It yields the protein CASSETGNTGELFF.

This clone was seen only once. The rearrangement links TRBV6-5 to TRBJ2-7; 7 bases fit TRBD1. The CDR3 consists of 14 residues. Germline assignment: CDR1 MNHEY and CDR2 SVGAGI. Losses at the gene ends were 6 bases for V and 1 base for J; bases not matched to a gene: 6. DNA for the CDR3: TGTGCCAGCAGCCGCCGGGACAGATCCTACGAGCAGTACTTC. Its protein product is CASSRRDRSYEQYF.

This chain joins TRBV5-1 and TRBJ1-1, with no clear D. V lost 4 bases and J lost 1, with 14 bases in between. Germline CDR1 is SGHRS and CDR2 is YFSETQ. The CDR3 is 15 amino acids. CDR3 nucleotide sequence: TGCGCCAGCAGCCGGGGTGCGGCAGAGAACACTGAAGCTTTCTTT. It is translated as CASSRGAAENTEAFF.